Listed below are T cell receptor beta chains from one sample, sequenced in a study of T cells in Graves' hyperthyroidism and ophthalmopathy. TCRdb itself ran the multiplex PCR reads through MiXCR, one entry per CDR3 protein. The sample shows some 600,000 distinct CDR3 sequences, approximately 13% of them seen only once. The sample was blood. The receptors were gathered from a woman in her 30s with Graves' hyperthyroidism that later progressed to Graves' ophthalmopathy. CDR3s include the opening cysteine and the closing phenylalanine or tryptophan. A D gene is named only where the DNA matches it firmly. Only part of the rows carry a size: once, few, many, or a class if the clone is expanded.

CDR3 DNA: TGTGCCAGCCGGGGAGGGTTCATACTAACAGCGAACACCGGGGAGCTGTTTTTT
CDR3 protein: CASRGGFILTANTGELFF
J gene: TRBJ2-2
D gene: TRBD2
clone size: many
V gene: TRBV2

CDR3 DNA: TGTGCCATCCCCCCGAACGGCGGGAGGTCGAACACCGGGGAGCTGTTTTTT
CDR3 protein: CAIPPNGGRSNTGELFF
J gene: TRBJ2-2
D gene: TRBD2
clone size: many
V gene: TRBV11-2

CDR3 DNA: TGTGCCAGCTCGACCCCCGGGGCCTTGCCCAAAAACATTCAGTACTTC
CDR3 protein: CASSTPGALPKNIQYF
J gene: TRBJ2-4
D gene: -
clone size: many
V gene: TRBV28

CDR3 DNA: TGTGCCAGCTCACCGCTATTGACTAGCGGAGAAGGGACCGGGGAGCTGTTTTTT
CDR3 protein: CASSPLLTSGEGTGELFF
J gene: TRBJ2-2
D gene: TRBD2
clone size: -
V gene: TRBV18

CDR3 DNA: TGCAGTGCTAGGGTAGCGGGAGGGCAGTTCTTC
CDR3 protein: CSARVAGGQFF
J gene: TRBJ2-1
D gene: TRBD2
clone size: many
V gene: TRBV20-1

CDR3 DNA: TGTGCCAGCACCGTCGGGACCATTAACTATGGCTACACCTTC
CDR3 protein: CASTVGTINYGYTF
J gene: TRBJ1-2
D gene: -
clone size: many
V gene: TRBV28

CDR3 DNA: TGTGCCAGCAGCCCCTTCTATCACCAAGAGACCCAGTACTTC
CDR3 protein: CASSPFYHQETQYF
J gene: TRBJ2-5
D gene: -
clone size: -
V gene: TRBV7-6

CDR3 DNA: TGTGCCAGCAGTGAAAGACAGGGGGCCAACGTCCTGACTTTC
CDR3 protein: CASSERQGANVLTF
J gene: TRBJ2-6
D gene: -
clone size: -
V gene: TRBV2

CDR3 DNA: TGTGCCAGCAGGATGACAGGGGGGTACGAGCAGTACTTC
CDR3 protein: CASRMTGGYEQYF
J gene: TRBJ2-7
D gene: TRBD1
clone size: many
V gene: TRBV27

CDR3 DNA: TGCAGCGCCAGAACCTGGACAGGGAGGGACGAGCAGTACTTC
CDR3 protein: CSARTWTGRDEQYF
J gene: TRBJ2-7
D gene: -
clone size: many
V gene: TRBV29-1

CDR3 DNA: TGCAGCGTTTCCCGGGCCCTGGGGGAAAAACTGTTTTTT
CDR3 protein: CSVSRALGEKLFF
J gene: TRBJ1-4
D gene: -
clone size: -
V gene: TRBV29-1

CDR3 DNA: TGTGCCAGCAGCCAACCCGGCGGCCTCGTAGATACGCAGTATTTT
CDR3 protein: CASSQPGGLVDTQYF
J gene: TRBJ2-3
D gene: -
clone size: many
V gene: TRBV14

CDR3 DNA: TGTGCCACCAGTGGCATAGTGGTCGACTCCTACAATGAGCAGTTCTTC
CDR3 protein: CATSGIVVDSYNEQFF
J gene: TRBJ2-1
D gene: -
clone size: many
V gene: TRBV24-1

CDR3 DNA: TGTGCCAGCAGCCTCGGGACTAGCGGGAGATCGAATGAGCAGTTCTTC
CDR3 protein: CASSLGTSGRSNEQFF
J gene: TRBJ2-1
D gene: TRBD2
clone size: -
V gene: TRBV11-3

CDR3 DNA: TGTGCCAGCAGCCAGGCCGGCTCCTACAATGAGCAGTTCTTC
CDR3 protein: CASSQAGSYNEQFF
J gene: TRBJ2-1
D gene: -
clone size: many
V gene: TRBV6-1

CDR3 DNA: TGTGCCAGCAGTCCCGGGGGCGGGGAGCTGTTTTTT
CDR3 protein: CASSPGGGELFF
J gene: TRBJ2-2
D gene: -
clone size: many
V gene: TRBV27

CDR3 DNA: TGTGCCAGCAACCCGGGACTAGCGGACCAAGAGACCCAGTACTTC
CDR3 protein: CASNPGLADQETQYF
J gene: TRBJ2-5
D gene: TRBD2
clone size: many
V gene: TRBV2

CDR3 DNA: TGCAGTGCTAGAGATCAGGGGGAACTATCCTACGAGCAGTACTTC
CDR3 protein: CSARDQGELSYEQYF
J gene: TRBJ2-7
D gene: TRBD1
clone size: -
V gene: TRBV20-1

CDR3 DNA: TGTGCCAGCAGCGTAAGCCCGACGGTGAACACTGAAGCTTTCTTT
CDR3 protein: CASSVSPTVNTEAFF
J gene: TRBJ1-1
D gene: -
clone size: -
V gene: TRBV9

CDR3 DNA: TGTGCCAGCAGTGGGTACAGGGGGACTGAAGCTTTCTTT
CDR3 protein: CASSGYRGTEAFF
J gene: TRBJ1-1
D gene: TRBD1
clone size: few
V gene: TRBV6-1

CDR3 DNA: TGTGCCAGCAGCTTAGAGGGGGTGCTTAGCACAGATACGCAGTATTTT
CDR3 protein: CASSLEGVLSTDTQYF
J gene: TRBJ2-3
D gene: -
clone size: few
V gene: TRBV7-9

CDR3 DNA: TGTGCCAGCAAGATACAGGGCAGCTCCTACGAGCAGTACTTC
CDR3 protein: CASKIQGSSYEQYF
J gene: TRBJ2-7
D gene: -
clone size: few
V gene: TRBV6-1

CDR3 DNA: TGTGCCAGCAGAGCCGGGACCCTTACCGGGGAGCTGTTTTTT
CDR3 protein: CASRAGTLTGELFF
J gene: TRBJ2-2
D gene: -
clone size: -
V gene: TRBV27

CDR3 DNA: TGTGCCAGCAGTGCAACAGTTACCTATGGCTACACCTTC
CDR3 protein: CASSATVTYGYTF
J gene: TRBJ1-2
D gene: -
clone size: many
V gene: TRBV2

CDR3 DNA: TGTGCCAGCAGGGAGACAGAAGGATACTCACCCCTCCACTTT
CDR3 protein: CASRETEGYSPLHF
J gene: TRBJ1-6
D gene: -
clone size: -
V gene: TRBV3-1

CDR3 DNA: TGCAGTGCTAGTCCAGAGGGGGGGAACAATCAGCCCCAGCATTTT
CDR3 protein: CSASPEGGNNQPQHF
J gene: TRBJ1-5
D gene: -
clone size: -
V gene: TRBV20-1

CDR3 DNA: TGTGCCAGCAGTTTGACTCGAAGTGGCTACACCTTC
CDR3 protein: CASSLTRSGYTF
J gene: TRBJ1-2
D gene: -
clone size: many
V gene: TRBV28

CDR3 DNA: TGCGCCAGCAGTCGCGCTGGAAGCCCTGAAGCTTTCTTT
CDR3 protein: CASSRAGSPEAFF
J gene: TRBJ1-1
D gene: -
clone size: few
V gene: TRBV4-3

CDR3 DNA: TGTGCCAGCAGCCATCAGACAGACTACAATGAGCAGTTCTTC
CDR3 protein: CASSHQTDYNEQFF
J gene: TRBJ2-1
D gene: -
clone size: -
V gene: TRBV3-1

CDR3 DNA: TGTGCCATCACAGATGGAGCCTCTGGGGCCAACGTCCTGACTTTC
CDR3 protein: CAITDGASGANVLTF
J gene: TRBJ2-6
D gene: -
clone size: many
V gene: TRBV10-3

CDR3 DNA: TGTGCCAGCAGCTTAGAAATGACTTGGGGGGAGACCCAGTACTTC
CDR3 protein: CASSLEMTWGETQYF
J gene: TRBJ2-5
D gene: -
clone size: many
V gene: TRBV11-2

CDR3 DNA: TGCAGCGTAGAGACAGGGAGCAATGAGCAGTTCTTC
CDR3 protein: CSVETGSNEQFF
J gene: TRBJ2-1
D gene: TRBD1
clone size: -
V gene: TRBV29-1

CDR3 DNA: TGTGCCAGCTCACCGATAAGCGGAGCTGGTCAGCCCCAGCATTTT
CDR3 protein: CASSPISGAGQPQHF
J gene: TRBJ1-5
D gene: -
clone size: -
V gene: TRBV18

CDR3 DNA: TGTGCCACCAGCAGCCGACAGACCCGAAATCAGCCCCAGCATTTT
CDR3 protein: CATSSRQTRNQPQHF
J gene: TRBJ1-5
D gene: -
clone size: few
V gene: TRBV15

CDR3 DNA: TGTGCCACCAGCAGAGGTACCTACCCAGCAGATACGCAGTATTTT
CDR3 protein: CATSRGTYPADTQYF
J gene: TRBJ2-3
D gene: -
clone size: few
V gene: TRBV15

CDR3 DNA: TGTGCCAGCAGCCAAGATCTGGTAACCTCTAACGGGCAGCCCCAGCATTTT
CDR3 protein: CASSQDLVTSNGQPQHF
J gene: TRBJ1-5
D gene: -
clone size: many
V gene: TRBV3-1

CDR3 DNA: TGTGCCAGCAGCGTACACGAGACAGGGGACGACTATGGCTACACCTTC
CDR3 protein: CASSVHETGDDYGYTF
J gene: TRBJ1-2
D gene: TRBD1
clone size: -
V gene: TRBV9

CDR3 DNA: TGTGCCAGCACTACAGGGGGCGTAGAGGTTGGCTACGAGCAGTACTTC
CDR3 protein: CASTTGGVEVGYEQYF
J gene: TRBJ2-7
D gene: TRBD1
clone size: many
V gene: TRBV28

CDR3 DNA: TGTGCCAGCAGCCCGGGACCCCTTTCCTACAATGAGCAGTTCTTC
CDR3 protein: CASSPGPLSYNEQFF
J gene: TRBJ2-1
D gene: -
clone size: many
V gene: TRBV7-2

CDR3 DNA: TGTGCCAGCAGCCCCGGGGAGAGGAATCAGCCCCAGCATTTT
CDR3 protein: CASSPGERNQPQHF
J gene: TRBJ1-5
D gene: -
clone size: many
V gene: TRBV6-1

CDR3 DNA: TGTGCCATCAGACAGGGGTTGGACAATCAGCCCCAGCATTTT
CDR3 protein: CAIRQGLDNQPQHF
J gene: TRBJ1-5
D gene: TRBD1
clone size: many
V gene: TRBV10-3

CDR3 DNA: TGTGCCAGCAGCTCTGGACCTGACCCAGGATACGAGCAGTACTTC
CDR3 protein: CASSSGPDPGYEQYF
J gene: TRBJ2-7
D gene: -
clone size: -
V gene: TRBV5-8

CDR3 DNA: TGTGCCAGCAGTCCCCCAAGACAAGACGGTGGGGAAGAGACCCAGTACTTC
CDR3 protein: CASSPPRQDGGEETQYF
J gene: TRBJ2-5
D gene: -
clone size: many
V gene: TRBV28

CDR3 DNA: TGTGCCATCAGTGAGTCTTACCCCGTAGAGACCCAGTACTTC
CDR3 protein: CAISESYPVETQYF
J gene: TRBJ2-5
D gene: -
clone size: few
V gene: TRBV10-3

CDR3 DNA: TGTGCCAGTCGTGAGGTAGCTAATGAAAAACTGTTTTTT
CDR3 protein: CASREVANEKLFF
J gene: TRBJ1-4
D gene: -
clone size: many
V gene: TRBV28

CDR3 DNA: TGTGCCATCAGCTGGCCGGGAGAAGGCGGTACGCAGTATTTT
CDR3 protein: CAISWPGEGGTQYF
J gene: TRBJ2-3
D gene: -
clone size: -
V gene: TRBV10-3

CDR3 DNA: TGTGCCAGCAGCTTAGATTACACAGATACGCAGTATTTT
CDR3 protein: CASSLDYTDTQYF
J gene: TRBJ2-3
D gene: -
clone size: many
V gene: TRBV7-2

CDR3 DNA: TGTGCCAGCAGTCTGGGCGGACTAGCGGTGTCAGAGCAGTTCTTC
CDR3 protein: CASSLGGLAVSEQFF
J gene: TRBJ2-1
D gene: TRBD2
clone size: many
V gene: TRBV12-3/TRBV12-4

CDR3 DNA: TGTGCCAGCAGCACCTTCGATCGAGGGGTGGCTGAAGCTTTCTTT
CDR3 protein: CASSTFDRGVAEAFF
J gene: TRBJ1-1
D gene: -
clone size: many
V gene: TRBV11-2

CDR3 DNA: TGTGCCAGCAGCCCGGGTAGCGGGGCAGGGCAGCCCCAGCATTTT
CDR3 protein: CASSPGSGAGQPQHF
J gene: TRBJ1-5
D gene: -
clone size: few
V gene: TRBV7-3

CDR3 DNA: TGCGCCAGCAGCCCCGGACAGGCTGGCACAGATACGCAGTATTTT
CDR3 protein: CASSPGQAGTDTQYF
J gene: TRBJ2-3
D gene: TRBD1
clone size: many
V gene: TRBV5-1